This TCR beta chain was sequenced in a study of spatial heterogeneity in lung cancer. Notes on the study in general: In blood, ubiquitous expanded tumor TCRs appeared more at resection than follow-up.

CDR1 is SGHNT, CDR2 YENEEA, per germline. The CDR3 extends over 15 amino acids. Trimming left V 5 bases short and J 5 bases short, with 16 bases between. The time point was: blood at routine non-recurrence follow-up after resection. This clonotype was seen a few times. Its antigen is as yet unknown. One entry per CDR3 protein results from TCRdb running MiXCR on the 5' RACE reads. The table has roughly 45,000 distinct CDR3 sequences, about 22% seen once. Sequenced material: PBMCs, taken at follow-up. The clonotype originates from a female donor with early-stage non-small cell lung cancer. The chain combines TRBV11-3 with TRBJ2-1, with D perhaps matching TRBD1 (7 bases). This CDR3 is CASSKSGRGDNEQFF. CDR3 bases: TGTGCCAGCAGCAAGAGCGGCAGGGGGGACAATGAGCAGTTCTTC.